A selection of T cell receptor beta chains follows, all from one sample in a study of graft-versus-host responses after intestinal transplantation. The assay was immunoSEQ multiplex PCR, and TCRdb's table has in-frame clones only and misses some. The data hold 95,000 to 150,000 clones, with roughly 95% observed a single time. Their specific antigens are unknown. The sample consisted of unstimulated CD8+ T cells sorted from spleen or lymph node cells, taken before intestinal transplant. These receptors were taken from a human donor who received an intestinal transplant. The CDR3 runs from the conserved cysteine through the conserved F or W. A D gene is named only where the DNA matches it firmly. For some rows the clone size is stated as once, few or many, or as a class when expanded; others skip it.

once TRBJ2-7 NA TRBV5-6 TGTGCCAGCAGCTTTGTACAAGCAGGGGAGCAGTACTTC CASSFVQAGEQYF
NA TRBJ1-1 TRBD1 TRBV4-3 TGCGCCAGCAGCCAAAAGACAGGGTCCACTGAAGCTTTCTTT CASSQKTGSTEAFF
NA TRBJ1-1 TRBD1 TRBV7-3 TGTGCCAGCAGCTTGGACAGGGGGGGCACTGAAGCTTTCTTT CASSLDRGGTEAFF
NA TRBJ2-5 TRBD2 TRBV28 TGTGCCAGCAGTTTCGGGACTAGCGGGAGAGTAAGGACCCAGTACTTC CASSFGTSGRVRTQYF
NA TRBJ2-3 TRBD1 TRBV6-1 TGTGCCAGCAGTCGGGACAGAACAGATACGCAGTATTTT CASSRDRTDTQYF
NA TRBJ1-5 NA TRBV5-3 TGTGCCAGAAGCTGGCCTTTTTGGCCGGATAGCAATCAGCCCCAGCATTTT CARSWPFWPDSNQPQHF
NA TRBJ1-5 NA TRBV6-5 TGTGCCAGCAGTTACTCGGGGGGTTTAGACAATCAGCCCCAGCATTTT CASSYSGGLDNQPQHF
NA TRBJ1-1 NA TRBV2 TGTGCCAGCAGCCTCCGGGCGGTGAACACTGAAGCTTTCTTT CASSLRAVNTEAFF
NA TRBJ2-7 NA TRBV2 TGTGCCAGCAGCCGAGGGTCGGGAGCCTACGAGCAGTACTTC CASSRGSGAYEQYF
NA TRBJ2-3 NA TRBV4-1 TGCGCCAGCAGCCAAGTAGGTGGGGGCACAGATACGCAGTATTTT CASSQVGGGTDTQYF
NA TRBJ1-4 NA TRBV15 TGTGCCACCAGCAGCCTCGGAGGACGGGGTGAAAAACTGTTTTTT CATSSLGGRGEKLFF
NA TRBJ1-5 NA TRBV19 TGTGCCAGTAGTTCTCCTGATAATCAGCCCCAGCATTTT CASSSPDNQPQHF
once TRBJ2-1 TRBD2 TRBV7-9 TGTGCCAGCAGCTTAGCGGGGAGCGGGAGAGAGTTCTTC CASSLAGSGREFF
NA TRBJ1-1 NA TRBV4-3 TGCGCCAGCAGCCAAGAGAAAGACATGAACACTGAAGCTTTCTTT CASSQEKDMNTEAFF
few TRBJ2-7 NA TRBV5-5 TGTGCCAGCAGCTCTCTCGGACTTACCTACGAGCAGTACTTC CASSSLGLTYEQYF
NA TRBJ2-5 NA TRBV7-5 TGTGCCAGAAGTGACCTCACGAGGATCATCGCCGACGAGACCCAGTACTTC CARSDLTRIIADETQYF
NA TRBJ2-5 TRBD2 TRBV30 TGTGCCTGGAGTGTAGCGGGAGGTTCCCCCGTTGTTGAGACCCAGTACTTC CAWSVAGGSPVVETQYF
NA TRBJ2-5 NA TRBV9 TGTGCCAGCAGCGTAGAATCTGCTTGGGAGACCCAGTACTTC CASSVESAWETQYF
NA TRBJ1-1 TRBD1 TRBV7-6 TGTGCCAGCAGCCCCCACAGGGGACGGGACACTGAAGCTTTCTTT CASSPHRGRDTEAFF
NA TRBJ2-1 TRBD2 TRBV6-5 TGTGCCAGCAGTCCGACTAGCGGGGACTCGGATGAGCAGTTCTTC CASSPTSGDSDEQFF
NA TRBJ1-1 TRBD1 TRBV5-1 TGCGCCAGCAGCGCGGGGACAGGGAGGAACACTGAAGCTTTCTTT CASSAGTGRNTEAFF
NA TRBJ1-1 TRBD1 TRBV7-8 TGTGCCAGCAAGTCCTGGGGTGGGGACAGTAGTAGTACTGAAGCTTTCTTT CASKSWGGDSSSTEAFF
NA TRBJ2-7 NA TRBV4-1 TGCGCCAGCAGCCAATCCCCCGCCTACGAGCAGTACTTC CASSQSPAYEQYF
NA TRBJ2-1 TRBD1 TRBV2 TGTGCCAAGACAGGGCAGTTTTCATCCAATGAGCAGTTCTTC CAKTGQFSSNEQFF
NA TRBJ2-5 NA TRBV28 TGTGCCAGCAGTTCAATCGGTTGGGGGGAGGCCCCCCAAGAGACCCAGTACTTC CASSSIGWGEAPQETQYF
NA TRBJ1-1 TRBD1 TRBV28 TGTGCCAGCAGTTCGGGACAGCACACTGAAGCTTTCTTT CASSSGQHTEAFF
NA TRBJ1-6 NA TRBV6-5 TGTGCCAGCAGGAGTAATTCACCCCTCCACTTT CASRSNSPLHF
NA TRBJ2-7 NA TRBV28 TGTGCCAGCATTAAGGTGGGGGACGGCCTGCGCGAGCAGTACTTC CASIKVGDGLREQYF
NA TRBJ2-1 TRBD1 TRBV27 TGTGCCAGTCGGGACAGGGGGGATGAGCAGTTCTTC CASRDRGDEQFF
NA TRBJ2-1 NA TRBV25-1 TGTGCCAGCAGTGAATTGAATGAGCAGTTCTTC CASSELNEQFF
NA TRBJ1-1 NA TRBV9 TGTGCCAGCAGCGTAAGGGCGGGTGGGACTGAAGCTTTCTTT CASSVRAGGTEAFF
NA TRBJ2-5 NA TRBV28 TGTGCCAGCAGTACTGACGTGGGGGGAGAGACCCAGTACTTC CASSTDVGGETQYF
NA TRBJ1-4 NA TRBV4-3 TGCGCCAGCAGCCAAGGGACAGCAACTAATGAAAAACTGTTTTTT CASSQGTATNEKLFF
NA TRBJ2-1 NA TRBV11-3 TGTGCCAGCAGCCTGACAAGTTACAATGAGCAGTTCTTC CASSLTSYNEQFF
NA TRBJ1-2 TRBD1 TRBV9 TGTGCCAGCAGCCTAGGACAGGGAGGGGGCTATGGCTACACCTTC CASSLGQGGGYGYTF
NA TRBJ2-7 NA TRBV30 TGTGCCTGGAGTGTGGGGGTGGGGCGCGAGCAGTACTTC CAWSVGVGREQYF
once TRBJ2-7 TRBD2 TRBV27 TGTGCCAGCACTCCAAGCGGGGCCCGGGCCCCCTGGGAGCAGTACTTC CASTPSGARAPWEQYF
NA TRBJ2-7 NA TRBV9 TGTGCCAGCAGCCCCCGTGGGAGTGGTTACGAGCAGTACTTC CASSPRGSGYEQYF
NA TRBJ2-7 TRBD1 TRBV7-6 TGTGCCAGCAGCCGTGATGGGGACTCGGGACAGGGATGGGACGAGCAGTACTTC CASSRDGDSGQGWDEQYF
once TRBJ2-1 NA TRBV19 TGTGCCAGTAGTATAGGATCGGGGAATGAGCAGTTCTTC CASSIGSGNEQFF
NA TRBJ2-7 NA TRBV5-6 TGTGCCAGCAGCTTGGGCAGGACTCCCCACGAGCAGTACTTC CASSLGRTPHEQYF
once TRBJ2-1 TRBD2 TRBV9 TGTGCCAGCAGCGTAGGGGCTAGCGGAAATGAGCAGTTCTTC CASSVGASGNEQFF
NA TRBJ2-7 TRBD2 TRBV9 TGTGCCAGCAGCGTAGGCCGGGGGGCCTACGAGCAGTACTTC CASSVGRGAYEQYF
NA TRBJ1-1 NA TRBV19 TGTGCCAGTAGTATAGGCCCCCGGTGGACGAGTGAAGCTTTCTTT CASSIGPRWTSEAFF
NA TRBJ2-2 TRBD2 TRBV4-1 TGCGCCAGCAGCCATATAGCGGGAGCTCGCACCGGGGAGCTGTTTTTT CASSHIAGARTGELFF
NA TRBJ2-1 TRBD2 TRBV5-4 TGTGCCGGCAGCCTACTGACTAGCGGAGGGGCGGTTGGTGAGCAGTTCTTC CAGSLLTSGGAVGEQFF
NA TRBJ1-1 NA TRBV27 TGTGCCAGCAGCCAAGTGGGAGGGATAAACACTGAAGCTTTCTTT CASSQVGGINTEAFF
NA TRBJ2-7 NA TRBV5-6 TGTGCCAGCAGCTTGGAGGCGTGGGGGAGCACCTACGAGCAGTACTTC CASSLEAWGSTYEQYF
NA TRBJ1-5 NA TRBV4-1 TGCGCCAGCTCTGTTTCTGGGCAGCGCAATCAGCCCCAGCATTTT CASSVSGQRNQPQHF
NA TRBJ2-7 NA TRBV5-6 TGTGCCAGCAGCCACAGGGGAGGCGAGCAGTACTTC CASSHRGGEQYF
NA TRBJ2-7 NA TRBV30 TGTGCCTGGAGTCTCCGGGGGGCCGAGCAGTACTTC CAWSLRGAEQYF
NA TRBJ2-1 NA TRBV28 TGTGCCAGCAGTTCTAAATCCGGGCCTGGGAAGTACAATGAGCAGTTCTTC CASSSKSGPGKYNEQFF